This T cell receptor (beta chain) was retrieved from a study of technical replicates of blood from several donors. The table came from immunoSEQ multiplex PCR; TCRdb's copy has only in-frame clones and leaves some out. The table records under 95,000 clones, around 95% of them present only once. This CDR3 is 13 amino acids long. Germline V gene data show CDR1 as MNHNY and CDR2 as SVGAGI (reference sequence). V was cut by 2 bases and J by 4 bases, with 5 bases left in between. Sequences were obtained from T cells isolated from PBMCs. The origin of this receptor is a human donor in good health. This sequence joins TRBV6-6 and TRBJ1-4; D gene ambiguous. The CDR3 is CASSYVSNEKLFF. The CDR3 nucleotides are TGTGCCAGCAGTTACGTTAGTAATGAAAAACTGTTTTTT.